Here is one TCR beta chain with its context. Its matching antigen is unknown. This sample was included in a study of siplizumab effects on memory and regulatory T cells. Study-wide findings and caveats: Of the proliferating CD4+ or CD8+ clones, roughly 75-95% lacked a naive or memory phenotype that could be assigned. In siplizumab conditions, mappable alloreactive CD4+ clones averaged around 69% Treg-derived, against 25% to 30% in controls. Some alloreactive sequences were traceable to unstimulated CD4+ memory cells, and siplizumab significantly reduced them.

The assay was immunoSEQ multiplex PCR, and TCRdb's table has in-frame clones only and misses some. The repertoire consists of about 120,000 clones, with roughly 94% occurring once and the leading ten covering roughly 1.5%. Sequences were obtained from non-Treg CD4+ T cells sorted from blood. This clonotype originated in a human donor in good health.

This CDR3 reads CASSGGGNLKHSYEQYF. CDR3 bases: TGTGCCAGCAGTGGCGGGGGGAACCTGAAACACTCCTACGAGCAGTACTTC. This chain joins TRBV28 and TRBJ2-7; TRBD2 matches 8 bases. The germline CDR1 and CDR2 sequences are MDHEN and SYDVKM. The CDR3 spans 17 residues. Trimming at V came to 5 bases and at J to 0 bases, leaving 12 bases not matched to a gene. The full variable domain, rest sourced from reference TRBV28 and TRBJ2-7, is DVKVTQSSRYLVKRTGEKVFLECVQDMDHENMFWYRQDPGLGLRLIYFSYDVKMKEKGDIPEGYSVSREKKERFSLILESASTNQTSMYLCASSGGGNLKHSYEQYFGPGTRLTVT.